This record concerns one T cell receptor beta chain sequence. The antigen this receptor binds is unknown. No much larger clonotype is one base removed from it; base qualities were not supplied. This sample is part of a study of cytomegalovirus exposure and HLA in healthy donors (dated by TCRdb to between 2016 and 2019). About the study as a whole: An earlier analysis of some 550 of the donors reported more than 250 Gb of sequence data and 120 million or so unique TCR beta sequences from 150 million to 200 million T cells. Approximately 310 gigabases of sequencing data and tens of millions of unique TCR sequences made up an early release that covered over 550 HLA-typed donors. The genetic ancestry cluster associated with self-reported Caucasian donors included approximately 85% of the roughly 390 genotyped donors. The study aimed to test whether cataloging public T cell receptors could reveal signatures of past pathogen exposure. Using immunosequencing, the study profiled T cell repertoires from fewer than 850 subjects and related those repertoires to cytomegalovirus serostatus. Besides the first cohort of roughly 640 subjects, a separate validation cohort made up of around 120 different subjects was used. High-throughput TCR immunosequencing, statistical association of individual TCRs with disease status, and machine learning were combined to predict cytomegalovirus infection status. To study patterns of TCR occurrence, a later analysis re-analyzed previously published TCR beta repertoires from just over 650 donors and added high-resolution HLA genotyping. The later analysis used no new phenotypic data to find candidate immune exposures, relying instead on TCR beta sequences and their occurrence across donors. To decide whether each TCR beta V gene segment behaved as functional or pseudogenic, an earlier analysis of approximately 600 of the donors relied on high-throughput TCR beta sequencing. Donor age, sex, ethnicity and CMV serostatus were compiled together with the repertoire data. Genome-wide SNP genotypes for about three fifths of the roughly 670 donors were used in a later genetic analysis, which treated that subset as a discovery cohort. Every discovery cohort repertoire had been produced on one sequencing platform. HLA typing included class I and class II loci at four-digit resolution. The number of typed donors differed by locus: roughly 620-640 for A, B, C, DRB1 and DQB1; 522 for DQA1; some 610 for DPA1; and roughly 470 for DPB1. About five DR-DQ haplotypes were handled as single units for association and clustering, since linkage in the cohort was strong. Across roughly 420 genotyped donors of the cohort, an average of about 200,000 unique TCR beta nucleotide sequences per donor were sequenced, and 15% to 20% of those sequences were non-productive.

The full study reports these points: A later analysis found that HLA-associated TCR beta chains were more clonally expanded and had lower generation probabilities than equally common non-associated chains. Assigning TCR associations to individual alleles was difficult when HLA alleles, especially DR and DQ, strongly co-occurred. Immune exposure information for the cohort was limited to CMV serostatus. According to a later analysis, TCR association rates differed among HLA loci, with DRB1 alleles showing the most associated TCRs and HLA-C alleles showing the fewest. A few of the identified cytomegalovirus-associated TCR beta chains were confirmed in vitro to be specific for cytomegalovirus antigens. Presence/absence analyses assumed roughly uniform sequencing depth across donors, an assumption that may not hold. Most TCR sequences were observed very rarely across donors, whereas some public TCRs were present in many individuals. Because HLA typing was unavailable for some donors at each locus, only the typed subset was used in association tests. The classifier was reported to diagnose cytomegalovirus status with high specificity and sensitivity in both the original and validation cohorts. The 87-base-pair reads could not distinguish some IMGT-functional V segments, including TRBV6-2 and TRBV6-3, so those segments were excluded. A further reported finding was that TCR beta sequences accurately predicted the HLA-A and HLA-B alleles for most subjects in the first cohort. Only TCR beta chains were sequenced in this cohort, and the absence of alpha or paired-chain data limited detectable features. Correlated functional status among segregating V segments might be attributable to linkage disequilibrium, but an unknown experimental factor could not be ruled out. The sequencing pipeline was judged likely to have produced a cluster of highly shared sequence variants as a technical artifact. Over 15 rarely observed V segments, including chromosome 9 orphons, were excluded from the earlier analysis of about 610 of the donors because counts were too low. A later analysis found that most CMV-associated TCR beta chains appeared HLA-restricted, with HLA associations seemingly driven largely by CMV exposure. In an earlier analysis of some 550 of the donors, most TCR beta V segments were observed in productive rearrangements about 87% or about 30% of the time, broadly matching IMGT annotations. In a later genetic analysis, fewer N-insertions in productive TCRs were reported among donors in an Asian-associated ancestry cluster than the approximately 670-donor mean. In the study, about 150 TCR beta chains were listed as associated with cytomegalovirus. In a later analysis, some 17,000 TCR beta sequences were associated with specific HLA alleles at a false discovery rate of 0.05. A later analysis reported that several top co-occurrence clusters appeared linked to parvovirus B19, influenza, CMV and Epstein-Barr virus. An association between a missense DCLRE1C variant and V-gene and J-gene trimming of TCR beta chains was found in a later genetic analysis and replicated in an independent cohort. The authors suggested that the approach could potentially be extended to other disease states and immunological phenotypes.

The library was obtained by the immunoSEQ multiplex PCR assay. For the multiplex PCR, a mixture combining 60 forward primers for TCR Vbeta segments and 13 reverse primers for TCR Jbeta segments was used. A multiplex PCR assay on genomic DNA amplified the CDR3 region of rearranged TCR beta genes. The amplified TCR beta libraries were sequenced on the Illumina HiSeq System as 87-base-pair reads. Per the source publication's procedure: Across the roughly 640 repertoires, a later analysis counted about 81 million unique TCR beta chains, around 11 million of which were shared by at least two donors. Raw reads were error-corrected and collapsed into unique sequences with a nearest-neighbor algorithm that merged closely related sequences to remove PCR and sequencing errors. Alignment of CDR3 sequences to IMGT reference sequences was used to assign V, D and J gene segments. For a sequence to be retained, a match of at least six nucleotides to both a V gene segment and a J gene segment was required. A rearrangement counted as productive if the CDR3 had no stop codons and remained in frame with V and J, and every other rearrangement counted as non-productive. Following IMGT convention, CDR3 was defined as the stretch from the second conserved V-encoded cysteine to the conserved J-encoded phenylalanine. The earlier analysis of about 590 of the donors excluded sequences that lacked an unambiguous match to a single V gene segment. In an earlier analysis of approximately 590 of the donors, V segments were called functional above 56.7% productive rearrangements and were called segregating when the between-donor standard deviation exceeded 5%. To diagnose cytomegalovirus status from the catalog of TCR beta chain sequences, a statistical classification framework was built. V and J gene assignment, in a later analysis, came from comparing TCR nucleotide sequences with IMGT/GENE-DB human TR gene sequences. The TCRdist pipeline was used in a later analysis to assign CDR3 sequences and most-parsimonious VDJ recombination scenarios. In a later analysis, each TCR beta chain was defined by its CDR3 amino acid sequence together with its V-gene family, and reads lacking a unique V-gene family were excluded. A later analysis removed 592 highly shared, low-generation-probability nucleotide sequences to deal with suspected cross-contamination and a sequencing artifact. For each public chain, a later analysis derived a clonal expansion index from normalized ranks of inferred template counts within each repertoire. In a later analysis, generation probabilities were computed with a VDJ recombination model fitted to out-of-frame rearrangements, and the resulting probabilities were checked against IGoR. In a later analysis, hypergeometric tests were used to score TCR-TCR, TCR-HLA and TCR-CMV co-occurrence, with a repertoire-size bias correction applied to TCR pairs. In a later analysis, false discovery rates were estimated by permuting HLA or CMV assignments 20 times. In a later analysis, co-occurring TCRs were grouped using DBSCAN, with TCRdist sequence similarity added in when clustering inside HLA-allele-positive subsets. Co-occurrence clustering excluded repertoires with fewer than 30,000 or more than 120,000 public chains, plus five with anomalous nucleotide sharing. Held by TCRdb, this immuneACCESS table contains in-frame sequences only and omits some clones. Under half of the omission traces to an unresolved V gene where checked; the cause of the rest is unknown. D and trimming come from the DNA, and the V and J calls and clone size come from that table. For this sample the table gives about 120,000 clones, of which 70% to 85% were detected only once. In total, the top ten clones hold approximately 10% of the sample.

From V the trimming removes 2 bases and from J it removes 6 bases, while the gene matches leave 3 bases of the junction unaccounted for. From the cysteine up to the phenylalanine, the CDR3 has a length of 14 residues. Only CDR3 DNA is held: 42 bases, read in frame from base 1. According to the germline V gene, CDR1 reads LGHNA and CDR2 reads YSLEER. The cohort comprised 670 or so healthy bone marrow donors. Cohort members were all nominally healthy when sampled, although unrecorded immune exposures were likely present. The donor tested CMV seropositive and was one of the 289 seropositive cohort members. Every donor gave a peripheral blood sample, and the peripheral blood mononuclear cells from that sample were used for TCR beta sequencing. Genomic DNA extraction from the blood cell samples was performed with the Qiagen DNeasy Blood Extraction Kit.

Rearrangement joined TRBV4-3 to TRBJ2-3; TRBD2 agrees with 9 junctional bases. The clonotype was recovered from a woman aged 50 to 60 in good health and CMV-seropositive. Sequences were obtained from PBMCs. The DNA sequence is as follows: TGCGCCAGCAGCCAATTGCGGGAGGGGGATACGCAGTATTTT. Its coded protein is CASSQLREGDTQYF.